The 18 T cell receptor beta chains presented below share a single source sample, sequenced in a study of T-cell reconstitution after alpha-beta-depleted transplantation in children. During its preparation, the TCRbeta library received unique molecular identifiers. Each CDR3 protein gets one entry after TCRdb re-called the PCR reads with MiXCR. The sample shows hundreds of thousands of distinct CDR3 sequences, around 13% of them seen only once. This specimen consisted of PBMCs, obtained before TCRalphabeta/CD19-depleted stem cell transplant. These receptor sequences come from a girl aged 2-15 years with congenital amegakaryocytic thrombocytopenia, due to receive a stem cell transplant.

The genes are TRBV29-1 and TRBJ1-5; 7 bases line up with TRBD1. Per germline, CDR1 SQVTM and CDR2 ANQGSEA. The junction had 4 bases not matched to a gene; V was cut back by 4 bases and J by 4 bases. The CDR3 has 13 amino acids. This CDR3 is CSVVEQGNQPQHF. The DNA of the CDR3 is TGCAGCGTTGTGGAACAGGGGAATCAGCCCCAGCATTTT.

This chain connects TRBV28 to TRBJ2-4; unclear D gene. CDR1 is MDHEN and CDR2 is SYDVKM in the germline V gene. CDR3 length: 18 amino acids. V was clipped by 4 bases and J by 0 bases, with 19 bases between them. CDR3 bases: TGTGCCAGCAGTTATCCGGCAGGTGAACTTCTAGCCAAAAACATTCAGTACTTC. As protein: CASSYPAGELLAKNIQYF.

The CDR3 DNA sequence: TGTGCCAGCAGCCTCCCACCGGCTAGCGGGAGGGGGTACTACAATGAGCAGTTCTTC. Translation gives CASSLPPASGRGYYNEQFF. The gene calls are TRBV3-1 and TRBJ2-1, with 12 bases that match TRBD2. The germline gives CDR1 LGHDT, CDR2 YNNKEL (reference sequence). The CDR3 extends over 19 amino acids. The J segment lost 3 bases and the V segment lost 4 bases, leaving 13 bases of the junction unmatched.

This clonotype appeared a few times. J is TRBJ2-1 and V is TRBV20-1, with 10 bases matching TRBD2. CDR1 is DFQATT and CDR2 is SNEGSKA in the germline V gene (reference sequence). The trim removed 7 bases at V and 8 bases at J, leaving 14 bases unmatched. This CDR3 contains 15 residues. The CDR3 DNA reads as TGCAGTGGGAGTGGGTCTAGCGGGAGTACCTATGAGCAGTTCTTC. Its protein product is CSGSGSSGSTYEQFF.

The chain links TRBV3-1 to TRBJ1-2; D is uncertain. CDR1 is LGHDT and CDR2 is YNNKEL in the germline V gene (reference sequence). The ends were cut back, 4 bases at V and 2 bases at J, with 11 bases in the middle. CDR3 length equals 14 residues. As DNA, the CDR3 is TGTGCCAGCAGCCTTCCTGGCCTCAACTATGGCTACACCTTC. It specifies CASSLPGLNYGYTF.

This clonotype showed up just a few times. J is TRBJ2-1 and V is TRBV29-1, with D hard to call. The ends were cut back, 0 bases at V and 7 bases at J, with 13 bases in the middle. Germline V gene lookup returns CDR1 SQVTM and CDR2 ANQGSEA. CDR3 length: 14 amino acids. CDR3 residues: CSVEDLLQFNEQFF. The CDR3 DNA sequence: TGCAGCGTTGAAGATCTTCTCCAATTTAATGAGCAGTTCTTC.

This clonotype was observed a handful of times. This rearrangement joins TRBV20-1 to TRBJ1-2; the match to TRBD1 covers 11 bases. The junction had 17 bases not matched to a gene; V was cut back by 0 bases and J by 5 bases. Germline loops: CDR1 DFQATT, CDR2 SNEGSKA (reference sequence). The CDR3 runs 19 residues. In nucleotides, the CDR3 is TGCAGTGCTAGAGACCCGATACAAAAGCCGGGACAGGGGGAATATGGCTACACCTTC. Translation gives CSARDPIQKPGQGEYGYTF.

This clonotype has just a few counts. The chain is built from TRBV7-9 and TRBJ2-1, with 7 positions matching TRBD1. Germline V CDR1 and CDR2: SEHNR, FQNEAQ (reference sequence). V gave up 2 bases and J gave up 9 bases; unmatched junction bases: 10. The CDR3 is 15 amino acids. Written as DNA, the CDR3 is TGTGCCAGCAGCTTATCCCTAGACAGGGCGGGTGAGCAGTTCTTC. Protein: CASSLSLDRAGEQFF.

In this sample, this clonotype turned up many times. This sequence joins TRBV5-1 and TRBJ1-1; D is possibly TRBD1 (5 bases). Trimming left V 4 bases short and J 5 bases short, with 15 bases between. There are 14 residues in the CDR3. Looked up from germline, CDR1 is SGHRS and CDR2 is YFSETQ. CDR3 in amino acids: CASSLGRGETEAFF. CDR3 sequence (DNA): TGCGCCAGCAGCCTGGGACGGGGGGAGACTGAAGCTTTCTTT.

The chain is built from TRBV20-1 and TRBJ2-3, with D possibly matching TRBD1 (6 bases). The CDR3 totals 13 residues. Trimming stripped 6 bases from V and 2 bases from J, with 12 bases between. The V gene's germline CDR1 is DFQATT and CDR2 SNEGSKA (reference sequence). The CDR3 bases are TGCAGTGCCCCGGGACAAGCCACAGATACGCAGTATTTT. This gives the protein CSAPGQATDTQYF.

Only a few counts were recorded for this clonotype. The CDR3 DNA is TGTGCCAGCAGTTTAGGGCTAAACCCTCGGGAGCAGTACTTC. Translation: CASSLGLNPREQYF. The V call is TRBV12-3 or TRBV12-4, the J call TRBJ2-7, with D unclear. With 1 base removed from V and 7 bases from J, the gap between germline ends came to 14 bases. The CDR3 consists of 14 residues.

This clonotype was detected only a few times. The chain recombines TRBV5-5 with TRBJ1-1; no clear D. This CDR3 is 14 amino acids long. V was clipped by 1 base and J by 0 bases, with 7 bases between them. Germline assignment: CDR1 SGHKS and CDR2 YYEKEE (reference sequence). CDR3 amino acids: CASSLHSLNTEAFF. DNA for the CDR3: TGTGCCAGCAGCTTGCACAGTCTGAACACTGAAGCTTTCTTT.

This clonotype was counted many times. The genes are TRBV7-2 and TRBJ1-6, with D maybe TRBD1 (6 bases). Germline CDR1 SGHTA, CDR2 FQGNSA. The CDR3 contains 15 residues. Trimming removed 5 bases at V and 5 bases at J, with 13 bases between. In DNA, the CDR3 is TGTGCCAGCAGCCCCACAGGGCAGCATAATTCACCCCTCCACTTT. As protein: CASSPTGQHNSPLHF.

The gene calls are TRBV27 and TRBJ2-2, with 9 bases identical to TRBD2. The V and J ends lost 5 bases and 6 bases, in that order; junction bases with no gene match: 19. The CDR3 has 19 amino acids. Germline-derived CDR1 and CDR2 are MNHEY and SMNVEV (reference sequence). The CDR3 DNA sequence: TGTGCCAGCAGTCTCCTCCGAGGAGGTAGCGGGAGAATCGCCGGGGAGCTGTTTTTT. It encodes CASSLLRGGSGRIAGELFF.

This clonotype was counted ten times or more. The CDR3 sequence: CATSRGEGYSGELFF. The CDR3 bases are TGTGCCACCAGCAGGGGGGAAGGATACTCCGGGGAGCTGTTTTTT. The chain combines TRBV15 with TRBJ2-2, with D perhaps given as TRBD1 or TRBD2 (5 bases each). The CDR3 loop spans 15 amino acids. With 3 bases removed from V and 6 bases from J, the gap between germline ends came to 14 bases. Per germline, CDR1 LNHNV and CDR2 YYDKDF (reference sequence).

The genes are TRBV28 and TRBJ2-7, with TRBD2 identical over 8 bases. Germline V gene lookup returns CDR1 MDHEN and CDR2 SYDVKM. The V gene end was trimmed by 4 bases and the J gene end by 7 bases; junction bases not matched to a gene: 9. This CDR3 contains 14 residues. CDR3 residues: CASSWGFSGGEQYF. In DNA, the CDR3 is TGTGCCAGCAGTTGGGGGTTTTCGGGGGGGGAGCAGTACTTC.

This clonotype occurred once. One base away lies a much larger clone, so this may be a sequencing read error. V and J are TRBV4-1 and TRBJ1-3; D not certain. The length of the CDR3 is 15 residues. Germline V gene data show CDR1 as MGHRA and CDR2 as YSYEKL. The DNA of the CDR3 is TGCGCCAGCAGCCAAGATGGTACAACTGGAAACCCCATATATTTT. As protein: CASSQDGTTGNPIYF.

Many counts were recorded for this clonotype. In nucleotides, the CDR3 is TGTGCCAGCATCTTTGGGTGGGGGGATGAGCAGTTCTTC. This gives the protein CASIFGWGDEQFF. The chain couples TRBV12-3 or TRBV12-4 to TRBJ2-1, with D possibly matching TRBD2 (6 bases). The CDR3 loop spans 13 amino acids. Between the trimmed V and J ends, which lost 7 bases and 8 bases, there was a span of 15 bases.